This paragraph reports one T cell receptor (beta chain). In the original workflow: Nucleated cell counts were estimated from reference gene primer amplification. The assay was immunoSEQ multiplex PCR, and TCRdb's table has in-frame clones only and misses some. V and J calls plus clone size are reproduced from that table; the DNA served to infer D and trimming. Counted here are roughly 42,000 clones, about 90% occurring once; the ten biggest clones make up under 4.5%. These data originate in a study of blood T cell repertoires in COVID-19. Background on the study: The origin of the acute and convalescent COVID-19 samples was the United States, Italy and Spain. T cells, B-cell-depleted T cells, or PBMCs provided the cDNA or gDNA that served as material.

The TCR originated in a man in his sixties with acute or convalescent COVID-19. Sequencing was performed on peripheral blood.

Written as DNA, the CDR3 is TGTGCCAGCAGCTTTCAAGTTGGGACAGCCTCTAACTATGGCTACACCTTC. The encoded protein is CASSFQVGTASNYGYTF. J is TRBJ1-2 and V is TRBV7-2, with TRBD1 identical over 7 bases. CDR3 length equals 17 residues. Germline loops: CDR1 SGHTA, CDR2 FQGNSA. Germline trimming cut 3 bases from V and 0 bases from J; bases unmatched to any gene: 10.